The rows below give T cell receptor beta chains drawn from one sample of a study of T cells in Graves' hyperthyroidism and ophthalmopathy. One entry per CDR3 protein, called by TCRdb with MiXCR from the multiplex PCR reads. The sample consists of fewer than 600,000 distinct CDR3 sequences, 14% of them appearing once. Input material: blood. The receptors come from a woman younger than 35 with Graves' hyperthyroidism. The CDR3 runs from the conserved cysteine through the conserved F or W. Each record gives: clone size, V gene, J gene, D gene, CDR3 DNA, CDR3 protein. D genes are given only for firm matches. A clone size is listed for some rows: how often the clone was seen (once, few, many), or a class if it is expanded.

.,TRBV5-1,TRBJ1-1,TRBD1,TGCGCCAGCAGCTTGCAGGGGGAGGACACTGAAGCTTTCTTT,CASSLQGEDTEAFF
.,TRBV10-3,TRBJ1-5,.,TGTGCCATCAGTACCTCCGGGGACACCAGCAATCAGCCCCAGCATTTT,CAISTSGDTSNQPQHF
many,TRBV7-9,TRBJ2-5,TRBD2,TGTGCCAGCAGCTTAGTACTAGCGGGAGTTACAGAGACCCAGTACTTC,CASSLVLAGVTETQYF
many,TRBV15,TRBJ2-1,TRBD1,TGTGCCACCAGCAGAGATGTTACAGGGGGCAATGAGCAGTTCTTC,CATSRDVTGGNEQFF
many,TRBV19,TRBJ2-1,TRBD2,TGTGCCAGTAGGGATCGGGAGGCCACCGAGGGCAATGAGCAGTTCTTC,CASRDREATEGNEQFF
many,TRBV12-3/TRBV12-4,TRBJ1-5,.,TGTGCCAGCGAACTGGAGGGCGATCAGCCCCAGCATTTT,CASELEGDQPQHF
many,TRBV14,TRBJ2-3,TRBD2,TGTGCCAGCAGCCAAACGACTAGCGGGAGAACAGATACGCAGTATTTT,CASSQTTSGRTDTQYF
few,TRBV7-8,TRBJ2-1,.,TGTGCCAGCAGCTTAGCGCAAGGGGGAGTTTACAATGAGCAGTTCTTC,CASSLAQGGVYNEQFF
many,TRBV3-1,TRBJ2-2,.,TGTGCCAGCAGCCAAGGGAACACCGGGGAGCTGTTTTTT,CASSQGNTGELFF
.,TRBV6-1,TRBJ1-1,.,TGTGCCAGCAGTGTCGGTCACATTGAAGCTTTCTTT,CASSVGHIEAFF
many,TRBV30,TRBJ1-1,TRBD1,TGTGCCTGGAAGCTACAGGGGACGAACACTGAAGCTTTCTTT,CAWKLQGTNTEAFF
many,TRBV7-9,TRBJ2-1,TRBD2,TGTGCCAGCAGCTTAGCGGTCCTAGCGGGAGTATGGAATGAGCAGTTCTTC,CASSLAVLAGVWNEQFF
few,TRBV7-3,TRBJ2-1,TRBD2,TGTGCCAGCAGCCGCCATCTAGCGGGAGTAGGAGATGAGCAGTTCTTC,CASSRHLAGVGDEQFF
many,TRBV25-1,TRBJ1-1,.,TGTGCCAGCAGCCTAAGCGGTAGGAACACTGAAGCTTTCTTT,CASSLSGRNTEAFF
many,TRBV12-5,TRBJ1-4,.,TGTGCTAGTGGTTTGGTACTCCGGCAGGTGACAACTAATGAAAAACTGTTTTTT,CASGLVLRQVTTNEKLFF
many,TRBV24-1,TRBJ1-5,.,TGTGCCACCAGCGATCGGGGGGCGAATCAGCCCCAGCATTTT,CATSDRGANQPQHF
many,TRBV2,TRBJ1-2,.,TGTGCCAGCAGGAGGGGGACTCAAGACTATGGCTACACCTTC,CASRRGTQDYGYTF
many,TRBV10-3,TRBJ1-2,.,TGTGCCACCAGACCATCTCCGGTCTATGGCTACACCTTC,CATRPSPVYGYTF
many,TRBV27,TRBJ2-5,.,TGTGCCAGCAGTCCGTTTCTGATGTTGGAGACCCAGTACTTC,CASSPFLMLETQYF
.,TRBV6-6,TRBJ2-7,TRBD1,TGTGCCAGCAGTTACACATCCGGGACAGGGCCCTTCTACGAGCAGTACTTC,CASSYTSGTGPFYEQYF
few,TRBV11-2,TRBJ2-1,TRBD2,TGTGCCAGCAGCTTGGGACTAGCGGGAGGGCCGCACCTGTTCTTC,CASSLGLAGGPHLFF
.,TRBV12-5,TRBJ2-5,TRBD2,TGTGCTAGTGGTTGGACTAGCGGGACCCACCAAGAGACCCAGTACTTC,CASGWTSGTHQETQYF
few,TRBV10-3,TRBJ2-1,TRBD2,TGTGCCATCAGCTCTACTAGCGGGAGTAATGATGAGCAGTTCTTC,CAISSTSGSNDEQFF
.,TRBV25-1,TRBJ2-1,TRBD1,TGTGCCAGCAGTGAATCTCTGACAGGGTTCAATGAGCAGTTCTTC,CASSESLTGFNEQFF
many,TRBV12-3/TRBV12-4,TRBJ2-5,.,TGTGCCAGCAGTTTCTATAGCGGAGATCGAGAGACCCAGTACTTC,CASSFYSGDRETQYF
many,TRBV20-1,TRBJ1-1,TRBD1,TGCAGTGCTGACCCTCAGGGGGCGGCAGCTTTCTTT,CSADPQGAAAFF
many,TRBV28,TRBJ2-1,TRBD1,TGTGCCAGCAGTTTATTGACAGGGAGCTCCTACAATGAGCAGTTCTTC,CASSLLTGSSYNEQFF
.,TRBV15,TRBJ1-2,TRBD1,TGTGCCACCAGCAGAGGCACAGGAGAGGGACAGGGCTACACCTTC,CATSRGTGEGQGYTF
.,TRBV2,TRBJ1-4,.,TGTGCCAGCATGGGGGACCCGGGTGGCGAAAAACTGTTTTTT,CASMGDPGGEKLFF
many,TRBV12-3/TRBV12-4,TRBJ1-2,.,TGTGCCAGCAGCATAGGGATCCAGGGCTATGGCTACACCTTC,CASSIGIQGYGYTF
.,TRBV7-9,TRBJ1-1,.,TGTGCCAGCAGCTTAATAGTCCGGGGCACTGAAGCTTTCTTT,CASSLIVRGTEAFF
.,TRBV30,TRBJ1-1,.,TGTGCCTGGAGTGTACTGGGGGCGCGGGACACTGAAGCTTTCTTT,CAWSVLGARDTEAFF
many,TRBV9,TRBJ2-5,TRBD2,TGTGCCAGCAGCGTCGAAGCCGGGACTAGCGGGAGTCAGACCCAGTACTTC,CASSVEAGTSGSQTQYF
.,TRBV14,TRBJ2-1,TRBD2,TGTGCCAGCAGCCAAGTGGGACTAGCGGGTTACAATGAGCAGTCCTTC,CASSQVGLAGYNEQSF
many,TRBV12-3/TRBV12-4,TRBJ2-2,TRBD1,TGTGCCAGCAGTCCCGGGACAGGGACCACCGGGGAGCTGTTTTTT,CASSPGTGTTGELFF
.,TRBV12-3/TRBV12-4,TRBJ1-2,TRBD1,TGTCCCAGCAGTGCGACAGGGGGCAATATCTATGGCTACACCTTC,CPSSATGGNIYGYTF
many,TRBV2,TRBJ1-1,TRBD1,TGTGCCAGCACGACAGGGACCAGAGACAGGACTGAAGCTTTCTTT,CASTTGTRDRTEAFF
many,TRBV27,TRBJ1-2,.,TGTGCCAGCAGTGGGGGTCACTATGGCTACACCTTC,CASSGGHYGYTF
.,TRBV5-1,TRBJ2-7,.,TGCGCCAGCAGCTTGGTAGAGACAGGAACCTACGAGCAGTACTTC,CASSLVETGTYEQYF
many,TRBV12-3/TRBV12-4,TRBJ2-7,TRBD2,TGTGCCAGCAAGCGGGAAACCTACGAGCAGTACTTC,CASKRETYEQYF